The entry that follows covers one TCR beta chain sequence. This entry belongs to a study of blood T cell repertoires in COVID-19. Looking at the study overall: Material from acute and convalescent COVID-19 was sourced from the United States, Italy and Spain.

During active infection, Seattle patients enrolled and were then monitored through disease. From germline, CDR1 is SEHNR and CDR2 FQNEAQ (reference sequence). This CDR3 comprises 13 residues. Deletions cut 5 bases from V and 5 bases from J, with 12 bases between. The authors' processing: Scientists estimated how many nucleated cells there were by amplifying reference gene primers. Some clones are missing from TCRdb's copy, which holds only in-frame ones; the method was immunoSEQ multiplex PCR. V and J calls and clone size come straight from that table; D and trimming were deduced from the DNA. The sample records 250,000 to 350,000 clones, about 87% being singletons.

The clonotype comes from a woman in her forties or fifties with COVID-19, enrolled during active disease. The sample consisted of peripheral blood. V and J are TRBV7-9 and TRBJ1-1; D ambiguous. Here the CDR3 reads CASSHDEVTEAFF. The CDR3 region has the DNA TGTGCCAGCAGCCACGACGAGGTGACTGAAGCTTTCTTT.